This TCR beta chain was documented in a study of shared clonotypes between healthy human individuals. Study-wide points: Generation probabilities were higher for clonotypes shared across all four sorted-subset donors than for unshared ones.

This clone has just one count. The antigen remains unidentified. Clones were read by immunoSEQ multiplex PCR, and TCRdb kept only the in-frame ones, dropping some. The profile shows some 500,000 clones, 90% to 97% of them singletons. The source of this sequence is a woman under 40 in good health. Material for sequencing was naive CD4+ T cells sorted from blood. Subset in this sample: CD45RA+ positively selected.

Written as DNA, the CDR3 is TGTGCCAGCAGCTTAGGATTGAGGGACAATGAGCAGTTCTTC. Amino acid sequence: CASSLGLRDNEQFF. This sequence joins TRBV7-6 and TRBJ2-1, with D possibly matching TRBD2 (5 bases). This CDR3 has 14 amino acids. The germline CDR1 and CDR2 sequences are SGHVS and FNYEAQ. V was pared by 1 base and J by 5 bases, with 9 bases between.